Below, 14 T cell receptor beta chains from the same sample are listed, as sequenced in a study of identifying expanded T cells in peripheral blood. The protocol was immunoSEQ multiplex PCR, while the TCRdb copy is restricted to in-frame clones and leaves out a portion. The sample lists 100,000 or so clones; roughly 89% were seen once. Sequenced input: blood. Receptors originate from a person aged 18-70 years in good health.

The chain recombines TRBV6-6 with TRBJ1-5; D not resolved. CDR3 length equals 15 residues. V was trimmed by 2 bases and J by 3 bases, leaving 11 bases between them. CDR1 is MNHNY and CDR2 is SVGAGI in the germline V gene (reference sequence). Here the CDR3 reads CASSYGEGNNQPQHF. CDR3 DNA: TGTGCCAGCAGTTACGGGGAGGGAAACAATCAGCCCCAGCATTTT.

The DNA for the CDR3 is TGTGCCAGCTCACCCGTAAATCGCGGTTGGGTGAACACTGAAGCTTTCTTT. As protein: CASSPVNRGWVNTEAFF. The V call is TRBV18, the J call TRBJ1-1; unclear D gene. With 3 bases removed from V and 0 bases from J, the gap between germline ends came to 17 bases. The V gene's germline CDR1 is KGHSH and CDR2 LQKENI. The CDR3 totals 17 residues.

The sample holds a few counts of this clone. The chain joins TRBV6-5 to TRBJ1-5; no clear D. The CDR3 spans 10 residues. Germline CDR1 reads MNHEY; CDR2 reads SVGAGI. V shed 11 bases and J shed 9 bases, with 11 bases lying between them. The CDR3 loop reads CAPSGRPQHF. For the CDR3, the DNA is TGTGCCCCCTCTGGCCGGCCCCAGCATTTT.

Written as DNA, the CDR3 is TGCGCCAGCAGCCAAGGGCGGGGGATTACAGATACGCAGTATTTT. Its translation: CASSQGRGITDTQYF. The chain employs TRBV4-3 and TRBJ2-3, with 7 bases lining up with TRBD2. This CDR3 comprises 15 residues. The germline V gene encodes CDR1 LGHNA and CDR2 YSLEER. V gave up 1 base and J gave up 3 bases; unmatched junction bases: 4.

The genes are TRBV4-3 and TRBJ2-1; 7 bases match TRBD2. The CDR3 has 17 residues. CDR1 is LGHNA, CDR2 YSLEER, per germline. The V gene end was trimmed by 4 bases and the J gene end by 7 bases; junction bases not matched to a gene: 16. Here the CDR3 DNA reads TGCGCCAGCAGCCTCGGCGCCCTTGGGCGGGGGAGGAATGAGCAGTTCTTC. Its protein product is CASSLGALGRGRNEQFF.

This clone was seen only once. The V and J genes are TRBV6-5 and TRBJ2-5, with 7 bases matching TRBD1. Germline V gives CDR1 MNHEY, CDR2 SVGAGI. This CDR3 region has 16 residues. With V trimmed by 0 bases and J by 2 bases, 6 bases remained unmatched. Here the CDR3 reads CASSYSRSTGQETQYF. For the CDR3, the DNA is TGTGCCAGCAGTTACTCGCGTTCGACAGGGCAAGAGACCCAGTACTTC.

CDR3 sequence reads: CASSPRTGPADTQYF. In nucleotides, the CDR3 is TGTGCCAGCAGTCCCCGGACAGGTCCGGCAGATACGCAGTATTTT. This chain connects TRBV6-6 to TRBJ2-3; 7 bases agree with TRBD1. V gave up 5 bases and J gave up 4 bases; unmatched junction bases: 9. Looked up from germline, CDR1 is MNHNY and CDR2 is SVGAGI (reference sequence). This CDR3 has 15 amino acids.

The chain carries TRBV7-9 and TRBJ1-5; tentatively, D is TRBD1 (6 bases). Trimming cost V 5 bases and J 0 bases, with 8 bases left between them. The CDR3 runs to 14 residues. Germline V gene sequence: CDR1 SEHNR, CDR2 FQNEAQ (reference sequence). This CDR3 reads CASSRGGSNQPQHF. Written as DNA, the CDR3 is TGTGCCAGCAGCCGAGGGGGTAGCAATCAGCCCCAGCATTTT.

This chain links TRBV5-1 with TRBJ1-2; 9 bases align to TRBD1. This CDR3 has 16 residues. The germline V gene encodes CDR1 SGHRS and CDR2 YFSETQ. The V segment lost 0 bases and the J segment 4 bases; nucleotides outside the gene matches: 7. CDR3 coding DNA: TGCGCCAGCAGCTTGGCTCGTGGACAGGGGATCTATGGCTACACCTTC. Its protein is CASSLARGQGIYGYTF.

The chain has TRBV6-5 and TRBJ1-1; 7 bases fit TRBD1. Trimming took 0 bases from V and 3 from J; bases not matched to a gene: 7. The CDR3 runs 16 residues. From germline, CDR1 is MNHEY and CDR2 SVGAGI. The CDR3 spells CASSYSRGGGHTEAFF. DNA of the CDR3: TGTGCCAGCAGTTACTCGAGAGGAGGGGGCCACACTGAAGCTTTCTTT.

V gene TRBV12-5 combines with J gene TRBJ1-1; D ambiguous. The germline gives CDR1 LGHNT, CDR2 FRNRAP. Deletions cut 2 bases from V and 4 bases from J, with 8 bases between. The length of the CDR3 is 13 residues. The chain's CDR3 is CASGLSGGTEAFF. The DNA of the CDR3 is TGTGCTAGTGGTTTGTCCGGAGGCACTGAAGCTTTCTTT. Supplemented by reference TRBV12-5 and TRBJ1-1, the full variable domain reads DARVTQTPRHKVTEMGQEVTMRCQPILGHNTVFWYRQTMMQGLELLAYFRNRAPLDDSGMPKDRFSAEMPDATLATLKIQPSEPRDSAVYFCASGLSGGTEAFFGQGTRLTVV.

The J gene is TRBJ2-1, the V gene TRBV10-1; the match to TRBD2 covers 8 bases. There are 14 residues in the CDR3. Germline CDR1 WNHNN, CDR2 SYGVQD (reference sequence). V shed 3 bases and J 3 bases; nucleotides not matched to a gene: 1. CDR3 amino acids: CASSDGGVYNEQFF. For the CDR3, the DNA is TGCGCCAGCAGTGACGGGGGGGTCTACAATGAGCAGTTCTTC.

J is TRBJ1-2 and V is TRBV30, with D perhaps TRBD1 (5 bases). Germline CDR1 is GTSNPN and CDR2 is SVGIG (reference sequence). V lost 3 bases and J lost 3, with 11 bases in between. This CDR3 is built from 13 residues. CDR3 DNA: TGTGCCTGGAGGGGCGGGGGTGACTATGGCTACACCTTC. Translating it yields CAWRGGGDYGYTF.

J is TRBJ2-7 and V is TRBV6-1, with D unclear. This CDR3 is 11 amino acids long. The germline gives CDR1 MNHNS, CDR2 SASEGT. Trimming cost V 4 bases and J 3 bases, with 4 bases left between them. The CDR3 DNA is TGTGCCAGCAGTGCGGGCTACGAGCAGTACTTC. Translating gives CASSAGYEQYF.